This T cell receptor beta chain was sequenced during a study of T cell repertoires in cytomegalovirus infection. Study results and caveats: Dominating the ex vivo response were HLA-C-restricted CMV-specific TCR beta clonotypes. CMV carriers with the relevant HLA were identified by cumulative public TCR beta family frequency.

Trimming stripped 6 bases from V and 1 base from J, with 15 bases between. Germline CDR1 MDHEN, CDR2 SYDVKM. The CDR3 length is 15 residues. As for this clonotype: Its antigen is unknown.

MiXCR, run by TCRdb on the reads, gives a single entry per CDR3 protein. The sample has under 850,000 distinct CDR3 sequences, around 35% seen once. The rearrangement links TRBV28 to TRBJ1-2; D is undetermined. Sequenced here: cultured PBMCs, sampled from culture after CMV antigen stimulation. This clonotype originated in a human donor in good health (CMV status not recorded). Some clones in this sample may be carry-over from other donors' samples. This CDR3 is CASRPSLSYNYGYTF. CDR3 coding DNA: TGTGCCAGCAGACCATCATTAAGCTATAACTATGGCTACACCTTC.